The 18 T cell receptor beta chains in this list originate from one sample, sequenced in a study of blood T cell repertoires in COVID-19. Only in-frame clones appear in the TCRdb table, and some are missing; sequencing was by immunoSEQ multiplex PCR. The table includes approximately 210,000 clones, roughly 82% detected once. The sample was PBMCs or T cells enriched from blood (not recorded which). The receptors stem from a man in his forties who had recovered from COVID-19.

V usage is TRBV15 and J usage is TRBJ2-5; weak D call: TRBD1 (6 bases). The CDR3 spans 18 residues. V lost 4 bases and J 8 bases, leaving 29 bases between the germline ends. The V gene's germline CDR1 is LNHNV and CDR2 YYDKDF (reference sequence). DNA for the CDR3: TGTGCCACCAGCACTACCGCACCTAATTCCGGGACACGGGGTACCCAGTACTTC. Protein sequence: CATSTTAPNSGTRGTQYF.

The V call is TRBV14, the J call TRBJ2-6; no clear D. Deletions cut 4 bases from V and 0 bases from J, with 7 bases between. Germline loops: CDR1 SGHDN, CDR2 FVKESK. The CDR3 sequence is 15 residues long. The chain's CDR3 is CASSLEFSGANVLTF. CDR3 DNA sequence: TGTGCCAGCAGCCTGGAGTTCTCTGGGGCCAACGTCCTGACTTTC.

The chain recombines TRBV9 with TRBJ2-2; 8 bases align to TRBD2. V shed 4 bases and J 2 bases; nucleotides not matched to a gene: 10. The CDR3 consists of 17 residues. CDR1 and CDR2 (germline): SGDLS, YYNGEE. CDR3 sequence: CASSPHLAGFNTGELFF. For the CDR3, the DNA is TGTGCCAGCAGCCCTCACTTAGCGGGATTCAACACCGGGGAGCTGTTTTTT. Using reference TRBV9 and TRBJ2-2 for the parts outside the CDR3, the full variable domain is DSGVTQTPKHLITATGQRVTLRCSPRSGDLSVYWYQQSLDQGLQFLIQYYNGEERAKGNILERFSAQQFPDLHSELNLSSLELGDSALYFCASSPHLAGFNTGELFFGEGSRLTVL.

The chain combines TRBV9 with TRBJ2-7, with a possible D match to TRBD2 (6 bases). The CDR3 length is 15 residues. Germline assignment: CDR1 SGDLS and CDR2 YYNGEE. Trimming left V 3 bases short and J 2 bases short, with 15 bases between. The DNA of the CDR3 is TGTGCCAGCAGCGCCACCGGGACTGAGGCCTACGAGCAGTACTTC. It is translated as CASSATGTEAYEQYF. Based on the CDR3 plus reference TRBV9 and TRBJ2-7, the full variable domain is DSGVTQTPKHLITATGQRVTLRCSPRSGDLSVYWYQQSLDQGLQFLIQYYNGEERAKGNILERFSAQQFPDLHSELNLSSLELGDSALYFCASSATGTEAYEQYFGPGTRLTVT.

The gene calls are TRBV4-1 and TRBJ1-2; D remains unclear. Deletions cut 0 bases from V and 4 bases from J, with 6 bases between. Germline V CDR1 and CDR2: MGHRA, YSYEKL. The CDR3 runs 13 residues. The CDR3 DNA reads as TGCGCCAGCAGCCAAGATCTGAGCTATGGCTACACCTTC. Its protein product is CASSQDLSYGYTF.

The rearrangement uses TRBV7-2 and TRBJ2-1, with 10 bases lining up with TRBD1. Germline CDR1 SGHTA, CDR2 FQGNSA. CDR3 length equals 15 residues. The V and J ends lost 6 bases and 3 bases, in that order; junction bases with no gene match: 5. The CDR3 nucleotides are TGTGCCAGCAGAGCGACAGGGGGCGGCTACAATGAGCAGTTCTTC. The encoded protein is CASRATGGGYNEQFF.

DNA for the CDR3: TGTGCCAGCAGCTTAGTTGCGGCTAGCGGGTCCGATGAGCAGTTCTTC. It specifies CASSLVAASGSDEQFF. The chain employs TRBV5-6 and TRBJ2-1; 8 bases align to TRBD2. Germline V gene sequence: CDR1 SGHDT, CDR2 YYEEEE. The CDR3 loop spans 16 amino acids. V shed 2 bases, J shed 8 bases, and the junction held 12 bases outside the gene matches.

V usage is TRBV2 and J usage is TRBJ2-2; possible D gene TRBD2, 6 bases. The CDR3 loop spans 16 amino acids. CDR1 is SNHLY and CDR2 is FYNNEI in the germline V gene. V lost 0 bases and J lost 4, with 12 bases in between. CDR3 bases: TGTGCCAGCAGTGAAGCGATCGGCGGGACCACCGGGGAGCTGTTTTTT. This codes for CASSEAIGGTTGELFF. Looking up the rest from reference TRBV2 and TRBJ2-2 gives the full variable domain: EPEVTQTPSHQVTQMGQEVILRCVPISNHLYFYWYRQILGQKVEFLVSFYNNEISEKSEIFDDQFSVERPDGSNFTLKIRSTKLEDSAMYFCASSEAIGGTTGELFFGEGSRLTVL.

J is TRBJ1-2 and V is TRBV3-1 (or the pseudogene TRBV3-2); TRBD1 aligns across 7 bases. This CDR3 comprises 14 residues. With 5 bases clipped from V and 4 bases from J, the junction kept 7 bases outside the gene matches. Germline-derived CDR1 and CDR2 are LGHDT and YNNKEL (reference sequence). CDR3 loop: CASSAFDRAYGYTF. Written as DNA, the CDR3 is TGTGCCAGCAGCGCCTTCGACAGGGCCTATGGCTACACCTTC.

Note on this clone: Different DNA sequences within this sample yield the same CDR3. The J gene is TRBJ2-5, the V gene TRBV3-1 (or the pseudogene TRBV3-2); D gene ambiguous. V dropped 1 base and J dropped 2 bases, with 5 bases sitting between them. The CDR3 has 13 residues. CDR1 LGHDT and CDR2 YNNKEL come from the germline V gene (reference sequence). CDR3 DNA sequence: TGTGCCAGCAGCCAAGTGAGGCAAGAGACCCAGTACTTC. It codes for CASSQVRQETQYF.

The V call is TRBV28, the J call TRBJ1-5; TRBD1 matches 8 bases. Germline CDR1 MDHEN, CDR2 SYDVKM. Trimming removed 6 bases from V and 2 bases from J; junction bases left unmatched: 9. The CDR3 contains 16 residues. The CDR3 DNA reads TGTGCCAGCAGCCAAAACCAGGGGGCGGGCAATCAGCCCCAGCATTTT. It translates to CASSQNQGAGNQPQHF.

The V call is TRBV12-3 or TRBV12-4, the J call TRBJ1-1; D perhaps matches TRBD1 (5 bases). The CDR3 loop spans 13 amino acids. Trimming cost V 6 bases and J 7 bases, with 15 bases left between them. The CDR3 DNA follows: TGTGCCAGCAGCCAGGACACCCAAAATGAAGCTTTCTTT. The encoded protein is CASSQDTQNEAFF.

This chain links TRBV29-1 with TRBJ2-1, with 10 bases identical to TRBD2. CDR3 length: 18 residues. V trimming: 6 bases; J trimming: 2 bases; junction bases outside the gene matches: 16. Germline-derived CDR1 and CDR2 are SQVTM and ANQGSEA. CDR3 DNA: TGCAGCGTGAGGGGTGGGCTAGCGGGAGCGGAAACCTACAATGAGCAGTTCTTC. Translating it yields CSVRGGLAGAETYNEQFF.

In its sample, this clone was seen a few times. This chain links TRBV19 with TRBJ2-4, with D perhaps matching TRBD1 (5 bases). From germline, CDR1 is LNHDA and CDR2 SQIVND (reference sequence). The V and J ends lost 5 bases and 1 base respectively, with 12 bases between them. The CDR3 is made up of 15 amino acids. CDR3 sequence: CASSPTGSAKNIQYF. In DNA, the CDR3 is TGTGCCAGTAGTCCAACAGGTTCGGCCAAAAACATTCAGTACTTC.

This clone came up once. CDR3 loop: CASSLWSGESETQYF. CDR3 DNA sequence: TGTGCCAGCAGTTTATGGTCAGGGGAGTCAGAGACCCAGTACTTC. This sequence joins TRBV6-5 and TRBJ2-5; D perhaps matches TRBD1 (6 bases). Trimming cost V 4 bases and J 4 bases, with 16 bases left between them. Germline values: CDR1 MNHEY, CDR2 SVGAGI. The CDR3 length is 15 residues.

This rearrangement joins TRBV6-5 to TRBJ2-3; no clear D. V lost 9 bases and J lost 1, with 11 bases in between. Germline V lookup: CDR1 MNHEY, CDR2 SVGAGI. The CDR3 contains 13 residues. The CDR3 loop is CASSVFGTDTQYF. The CDR3 bases are TGTGCCAGTTCAGTTTTTGGCACAGATACGCAGTATTTT.

The rearrangement links TRBV5-1 to TRBJ2-7; possibly TRBD1 for D (6 bases). The CDR3 length is 15 residues. Per the germline V gene, CDR1 is SGHRS and CDR2 is YFSETQ. V gave up 0 bases and J gave up 3 bases, with 13 bases separating them. The CDR3, as DNA: TGCGCCAGCAGCTTGGGGGTGACAGGCAACTACGAGCAGTACTTC. Its protein is CASSLGVTGNYEQYF.

This clone was counted once. This chain links TRBV6-6 with TRBJ2-7, with D possibly being TRBD2 (5 bases). This CDR3 contains 15 residues. The V end was cut by 6 bases, the J end by 0 bases, with 15 bases between. CDR1 MNHNY and CDR2 SVGAGI come from the germline V gene (reference sequence). CDR3 sequence (DNA): TGTGCCAGCAGAGCGGACGGTGGAAGCTCCTACGAGCAGTACTTC. Amino acids: CASRADGGSSYEQYF.